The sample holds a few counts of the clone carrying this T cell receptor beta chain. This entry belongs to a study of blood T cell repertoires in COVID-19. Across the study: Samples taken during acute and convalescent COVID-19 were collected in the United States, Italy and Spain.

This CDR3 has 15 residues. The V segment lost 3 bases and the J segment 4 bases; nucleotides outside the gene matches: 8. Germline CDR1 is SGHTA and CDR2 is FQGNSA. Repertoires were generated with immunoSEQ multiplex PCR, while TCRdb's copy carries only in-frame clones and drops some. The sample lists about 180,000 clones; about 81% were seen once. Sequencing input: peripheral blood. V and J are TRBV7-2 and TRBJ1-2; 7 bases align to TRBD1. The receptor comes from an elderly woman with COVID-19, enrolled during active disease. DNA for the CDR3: TGTGCCAGCAGCTTTCGCAGGGGGGACCCCTATGGCTACACCTTC. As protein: CASSFRRGDPYGYTF.